The entry that follows covers one T cell receptor (beta chain) sequence. As yet, its antigen is unknown. The junction does not match germline at one end; this may be a read error. There are 13 residues in the CDR3. Germline V gene lookup returns CDR1 SEHNR and CDR2 FQNEAQ (reference sequence). A multiplex PCR was run with 60 Vbeta primers and 13 Jbeta primers. Measured with immunoSEQ multiplex PCR; TCRdb has only the in-frame clones, and not every one. The sample yields around 180,000 clones, more than 75% seen once. This sample is drawn from a study of cytomegalovirus exposure and HLA in healthy donors. Study information: Some 85 million unique TCRs from HLA-typed donors were held in an early data release.

General study results and limits: Being productive about 87% or about 30% of the time was typical of most TCR beta V segments in an earlier analysis. Association of a missense DCLRE1C variant with TCR beta V- and J-gene trimming was reported in a later analysis. Of the V segments, some could not be distinguished, including TRBV6-2 and TRBV6-3, and were excluded.

The material sequenced was PBMCs. The sequence was obtained from a girl in the first two years of life in good health and CMV-seronegative. The gene calls are TRBV7-9 and TRBJ2-7; no firm D call. Here the CDR3 reads CSSSQASSYEQYF. The CDR3, as DNA: TGTTCCAGCAGCCAGGCATCCTCCTACGAGCAGTACTTC.